The 4 T cell receptor beta chains given below trace back to one sample, sequenced in a study of glioma-infiltrating T cells. Using RNA template, CDR3s of TCR alpha and beta were amplified with iRepertoire arm-PCR. TCRdb redid the calling of the multiplex PCR reads with MiXCR, one entry per CDR3 protein. The sample yields about 400,000 distinct CDR3 sequences, 35% to 45% seen once. The material sequenced was glioma tissue, nonneoplastic brain tissue, or PBMCs (not recorded which). These receptors came from a human donor with low-grade glioma or glioblastoma, undergoing nonglioma brain surgery, or in good health (not recorded which).

This clonotype was counted once. A much larger clone lies a single base off, so this may be a read error. This chain links TRBV6-1 with TRBJ2-5; D is uncertain. Germline V gene sequence: CDR1 MNHNS, CDR2 SASEGT. CDR3 length: 13 amino acids. The CDR3 reads CASSSHLEESQYF. As DNA, the CDR3 is TGTGCCAGCAGCAGCCACTTAGAAGAGAGCCAGTACTTC.

In regard to this clonotype: A much larger clone differs from this one at a single base, so this may be a read error. CDR3 DNA: TGTGCCAGCAGTACGCTCCACGAGCAGTACTTC. Its translation is CASSTLHEQYF. V usage is TRBV28 and J usage is TRBJ2-7, with unresolved D. V was trimmed by 5 bases and J by 5 bases, leaving 7 bases between them. CDR1 and CDR2 from the germline V gene are MDHEN and SYDVKM. The CDR3 consists of 11 residues.

The chain is built from TRBV7-2 and TRBJ2-3, with D unresolved. The V and J ends lost 1 base and 0 bases respectively, with 8 bases between them. The length of the CDR3 is 15 residues. Germline CDR1 SGHTA, CDR2 FQGNSA. CDR3: CASSLGWRSTDTQYF. CDR3 nucleotide sequence: TGTGCCAGCAGCTTAGGGTGGCGTAGCACAGATACGCAGTATTTT.

CDR3 bases: TGTGCCAGCAAGGTCGGGGGCACAGATACGCAGTATTTT. It is translated as CASKVGGTDTQYF. The rearrangement links TRBV12-3 or TRBV12-4 to TRBJ2-3, with a possible D match to TRBD2 (5 bases). The CDR3 totals 13 residues. V was clipped by 7 bases and J by 1 base, with 9 bases between them.